This T cell receptor beta chain is from a study of monozygotic twins with inflammatory bowel disease. Researchers collected around 2.7 ml of blood per donor. The study subjected TCRalpha and TCRbeta cDNA to two nested PCRs of 16 and 9 cycles. For each CDR3 protein, TCRdb gives one entry from its re-call of the 5' RACE reads, without DNA. The sample has 300,000 to 350,000 distinct CDR3 sequences. Points from the study as a whole: Limited statistical power may explain no repertoire similarity difference between concordant and discordant twins. The data gave no support to a single strong IBD-associated signal or clonotype.

Remarks on this clonotype: The antigen is unknown.

There are 17 residues in the CDR3. This clonotype originated in a human donor with ulcerative colitis or Crohn's disease, or a healthy co-twin of an affected twin (not recorded which). Input material: blood. This chain links TRBV21-1 with TRBJ2-7. TRBV21-1 is a pseudogene. CDR3 sequence: CASSKALWALGAHEQYF.